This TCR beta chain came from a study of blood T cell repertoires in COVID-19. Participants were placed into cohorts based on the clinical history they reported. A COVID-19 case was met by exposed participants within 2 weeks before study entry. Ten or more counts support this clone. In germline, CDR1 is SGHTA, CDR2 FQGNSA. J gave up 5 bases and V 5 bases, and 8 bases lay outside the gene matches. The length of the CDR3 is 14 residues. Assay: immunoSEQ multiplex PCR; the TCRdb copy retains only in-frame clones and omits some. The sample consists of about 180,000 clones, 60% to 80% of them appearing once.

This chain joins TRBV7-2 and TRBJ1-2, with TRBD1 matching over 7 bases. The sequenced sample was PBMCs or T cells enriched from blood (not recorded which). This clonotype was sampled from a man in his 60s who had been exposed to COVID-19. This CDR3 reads CASSPGGFGYGYTF. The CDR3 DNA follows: TGTGCCAGCAGCCCAGGGGGGTTCGGGTATGGCTACACCTTC.